This T cell receptor beta chain was profiled in a study of cytomegalovirus exposure and HLA in healthy donors. General study findings and limits: Association of a missense DCLRE1C variant with TCR beta V- and J-gene trimming was reported in a later analysis. A reported reduction in N-insertions relative to the 666-donor mean was seen in an Asian-associated ancestry cluster in a later analysis.

The study ran its PCR with 60 Vbeta and 13 Jbeta primers. This table comes from immunoSEQ multiplex PCR, and its TCRdb copy is limited to in-frame clones, with some not included. The sample gives 200,000 or so clones, 84% of which show up once; around 2.5% is in the top ten. Note on this clone: Antigen unknown. One end of the junction is discordant with germline, which a read error may explain.

This CDR3 contains 13 residues. Looked up from germline, CDR1 is MNHNY and CDR2 is SVGAGI (reference sequence). V gene TRBV6-6 combines with J gene TRBJ1-5; D not resolved. The sequencing sample was made of PBMCs. The TCR originated in a woman between 45 and 65 years old in good health and CMV-seropositive. The CDR3 DNA sequence: TGTGCCAGCAGTTACTCTAGCAATCAGCCCCAGCACTTT. This codes for CASSYSSNQPQHF.